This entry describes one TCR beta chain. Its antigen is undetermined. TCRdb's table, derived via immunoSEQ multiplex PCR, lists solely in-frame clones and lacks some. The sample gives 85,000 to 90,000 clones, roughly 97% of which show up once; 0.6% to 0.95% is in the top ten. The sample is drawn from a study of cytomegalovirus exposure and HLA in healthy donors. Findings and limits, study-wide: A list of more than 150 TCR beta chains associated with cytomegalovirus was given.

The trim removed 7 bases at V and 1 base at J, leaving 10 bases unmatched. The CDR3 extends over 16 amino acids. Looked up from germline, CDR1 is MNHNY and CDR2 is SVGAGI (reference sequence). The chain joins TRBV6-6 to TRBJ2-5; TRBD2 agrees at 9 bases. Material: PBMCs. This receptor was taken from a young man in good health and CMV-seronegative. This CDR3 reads CASNLLREGTQETQYF. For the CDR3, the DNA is TGTGCCAGCAACCTCCTGCGGGAGGGTACCCAAGAGACCCAGTACTTC.